The 2 T cell receptor beta chains below were found in one sample sequenced in a study of Ad26.COV2.S vaccination and SARS-CoV-2 variants. The treatment was: 15 to 20 received Ad26.COV2.S at low or high dose, single or two shots; five or six received placebo; per-sample allocation not given. Repertoires come from day 63 after the first vaccine or placebo injection. Assay used: immunoSEQ multiplex PCR; TCRdb lists only in-frame clones, some missing. The table includes over 450,000 clones, nearly 90% detected once. Sample: peripheral blood, taken in a trial of Ad26.COV2.S vaccine versus placebo. The receptors stem from a person between 18 and 60 years old who received the Ad26.COV2.S COVID-19 vaccine or a placebo.

The CDR3 here is CASSYRGQGTVYEQYF. The CDR3 nucleotides read TGTGCCAGCAGTTACCGCGGACAGGGGACCGTCTACGAGCAGTACTTC. This chain connects TRBV6-5 to TRBJ2-7, with 9 bases that match TRBD1. Trimming at V came to 2 bases and at J to 3 bases, leaving 8 bases not matched to a gene. This CDR3 is 16 amino acids long. CDR1 is MNHEY and CDR2 is SVGAGI in the germline V gene.

The chain combines TRBV7-2 with TRBJ2-7; D is perhaps TRBD1 (6 bases). Trimming cost V 4 bases and J 3 bases, with 10 bases left between them. The CDR3 length is 13 residues. The germline CDR1 and CDR2 sequences are SGHTA and FQGNSA. CDR3 bases: TGTGCCAGCAGCTCCCGGGACAACTACGAGCAGTACTTC. Encoded protein: CASSSRDNYEQYF.